The rows below give T cell receptor beta chains drawn from one sample of a study of siplizumab effects on memory and regulatory T cells. Method: immunoSEQ multiplex PCR; TCRdb's copy keeps in-frame clones and lacks some. In the table there are around 94,000 clones, approximately 90% of which are singletons. Input material: CD4+ T cells sorted from blood. The receptors here all came from a human donor in good health. Both conserved end residues are part of each CDR3. D genes are given only for firm matches. Size values are once, few and many counts, or a class for expanded clones, and some rows have none.

clone_size | j_call | v_call | d_call | cdr3_aa | cdr3_nt
- | TRBJ1-1 | TRBV19 | - | CASRGFSEAFF | TGTGCCAGTAGGGGGTTTAGTGAAGCTTTCTTT
- | TRBJ2-7 | TRBV7-9 | - | CASSLEGTLHEQYF | TGTGCCAGCAGCTTAGAGGGGACACTCCACGAGCAGTACTTC
- | TRBJ2-7 | TRBV10-2 | - | CASGQGAFYEQYF | TGCGCCAGCGGCCAGGGCGCCTTCTACGAGCAGTACTTC
- | TRBJ2-1 | TRBV5-1 | TRBD2 | CASSSGTSGSTPFF | TGCGCCAGCAGCTCCGGGACTAGCGGGAGTACACCGTTCTTC
- | TRBJ2-1 | TRBV30 | - | CAWSSTYNEQFF | TGTGCCTGGAGTTCCACTTACAATGAGCAGTTCTTC
- | TRBJ1-5 | TRBV5-6 | - | CASSLWGAGNQPQHF | TGTGCCAGCAGCTTGTGGGGGGCGGGTAATCAGCCCCAGCATTTT
- | TRBJ2-6 | TRBV27 | TRBD1 | CASSSYRTGVTGANVLTF | TGTGCCAGCAGTTCATACAGGACAGGGGTGACTGGGGCCAACGTCCTGACTTTC
- | TRBJ2-3 | TRBV29-1 | TRBD2 | CSVPTSGMADTQYF | TGCAGCGTCCCGACTAGCGGGATGGCAGATACGCAGTATTTT
- | TRBJ2-2 | TRBV5-1 | - | CASTLGTHANTGELFF | TGCGCCAGCACCCTTGGGACCCACGCGAACACCGGGGAGCTGTTTTTT
- | TRBJ2-2 | TRBV19 | - | CASKVNGPNTGELFF | TGTGCCAGTAAAGTTAACGGTCCGAACACCGGGGAGCTGTTTTTT
- | TRBJ2-1 | TRBV4-1 | TRBD2 | CASSQDPSGRARYNEQFF | TGCGCCAGCAGCCAAGATCCTAGCGGGAGGGCCAGGTACAATGAGCAGTTCTTC
- | TRBJ2-1 | TRBV7-3 | TRBD1 | CASSPGQGGYNEQFF | TGTGCCAGCAGCCCAGGACAGGGGGGATACAATGAGCAGTTCTTC
- | TRBJ2-1 | TRBV6-4 | - | CASSLASRPNEQFF | TGTGCCAGCTCCCTCGCCTCCCGGCCCAATGAGCAGTTCTTC
- | TRBJ2-7 | TRBV6-6 | - | CASSYNGGISYEQYF | TGTGCCAGCAGTTACAATGGGGGTATCTCCTACGAGCAGTACTTC
- | TRBJ1-2 | TRBV28 | TRBD1 | CASRTLGTGTGTLYYGYTF | TGTGCCAGCAGAACCCTCGGGACAGGGACAGGGACTCTTTACTATGGCTACACCTTC
- | TRBJ2-2 | TRBV9 | - | CASSGGSFTGELFF | TGTGCCAGCAGCGGTGGGTCATTCACCGGGGAGCTGTTTTTT
once | TRBJ1-5 | TRBV11-2 | - | CASSRTGQPQHF | TGTGCCAGCAGCCGAACTGGTCAGCCCCAGCATTTT
- | TRBJ1-4 | TRBV5-1 | - | CASRMTVGNEKLFF | TGCGCCAGCAGAATGACAGTAGGTAATGAAAAACTGTTTTTT
- | TRBJ1-5 | TRBV2 | - | CASSEPPEGQPQHF | TGTGCCAGCAGTGAACCCCCTGAGGGACAGCCCCAGCATTTT
- | TRBJ2-3 | TRBV5-1 | TRBD2 | CASSQRSGSESQYF | TGCGCCAGCAGCCAACGAAGCGGGAGTGAGTCACAGTATTTT
- | TRBJ1-4 | TRBV11-2 | - | CASSSVRVFEKLFF | TGTGCCAGCAGCTCGGTTCGCGTTTTTGAAAAACTGTTTTTT
- | TRBJ2-3 | TRBV7-6 | - | CASSLSFGGQVTDTQYF | TGTGCCAGCAGCTTATCATTTGGCGGGCAAGTGACAGATACGCAGTATTTT
- | TRBJ1-1 | TRBV5-6 | - | CASSLWGNTEAFF | TGTGCCAGCAGCTTATGGGGTAACACTGAAGCTTTCTTT
- | TRBJ2-2 | TRBV7-2 | TRBD1 | CASSLTGGTGELFF | TGTGCCAGCAGCTTGACAGGGGGCACCGGGGAGCTGTTTTTT
once | TRBJ2-7 | TRBV7-9 | TRBD1 | CASSSTGGTYEQYF | TGTGCCAGCAGCTCCACAGGGGGAACCTACGAGCAGTACTTC
once | TRBJ2-5 | TRBV28 | TRBD1 | CASSSPIPGQGGETQYF | TGTGCCAGCAGTTCTCCAATTCCGGGACAGGGGGGCGAGACCCAGTACTTC
- | TRBJ1-2 | TRBV28 | - | CASSSGGGYTF | TGTGCCAGCAGTTCTGGTGGGGGCTACACCTTC
- | TRBJ2-1 | TRBV10-1 | TRBD2 | CASSGVDEREKPYNEQFF | TGCGCCAGCAGTGGGGTAGACGAGCGGGAGAAGCCCTACAATGAGCAGTTCTTC
- | TRBJ2-1 | TRBV14 | TRBD2 | CASSQGVKSGEFYNEQFF | TGTGCCAGCAGCCAAGGAGTTAAGAGCGGGGAATTCTACAATGAGCAGTTCTTC
- | TRBJ2-7 | TRBV9 | - | CASSVGGQSPEQYF | TGTGCCAGCAGCGTAGGCGGCCAATCCCCCGAGCAGTACTTC
- | TRBJ2-3 | TRBV11-3 | TRBD2 | CASSLGRTSGRYGTDTQYF | TGTGCCAGCAGCTTAGGCCGCACTAGCGGGAGATACGGCACAGATACGCAGTATTTT
- | TRBJ2-5 | TRBV2 | - | CASSLETQYF | TGTGCCAGCAGTCTAGAGACCCAGTACTTC
- | TRBJ2-1 | TRBV5-1 | TRBD2 | CASSWTSGSPSYNEQFF | TGCGCCAGCAGCTGGACTAGCGGGAGTCCTTCCTACAATGAGCAGTTCTTC
- | TRBJ2-7 | TRBV27 | - | CASSLGSGRSYEQYF | TGTGCCAGCAGTTTGGGAAGCGGGCGCTCCTACGAGCAGTACTTC
- | TRBJ1-1 | TRBV19 | - | CASSPSYTEAFF | TGTGCCAGTAGTCCGTCGTACACTGAAGCTTTCTTT
- | TRBJ2-3 | TRBV28 | TRBD1 | CASRLLGTGVLDTQYF | TGTGCCAGCAGATTACTCGGGACAGGGGTCTTAGATACGCAGTATTTT
- | TRBJ2-5 | TRBV18 | TRBD1 | CASSPPGTDQETQYF | TGTGCCAGCTCACCACCTGGGACAGATCAAGAGACCCAGTACTTC
- | TRBJ2-7 | TRBV27 | - | CASSRGDSLYEQYF | TGTGCCAGTTCGAGGGGGGATTCCCTCTACGAGCAGTACTTC
- | TRBJ2-5 | TRBV29-1 | - | CSVALRSETQYF | TGCAGCGTTGCTCTACGTTCCGAGACCCAGTACTTC
- | TRBJ2-1 | TRBV19 | TRBD2 | CASKLAGVGEQFF | TGTGCCAGTAAGCTAGCGGGAGTTGGTGAGCAGTTCTTC
- | TRBJ2-2 | TRBV7-2 | - | CASSKQGFRNTGELFF | TGTGCCAGCAGCAAACAGGGATTCAGGAACACCGGGGAGCTGTTTTTT
- | TRBJ1-1 | TRBV2 | - | CASMGQLLMNTEAFF | TGTGCCAGCATGGGTCAGCTCCTCATGAACACTGAAGCTTTCTTT
- | TRBJ2-3 | TRBV11-1 | - | CASSLDIQDTQYF | TGTGCCAGCAGCTTAGATATACAAGATACGCAGTATTTT
once | TRBJ2-1 | TRBV7-6 | TRBD1 | CASSLGTGKLNEQFF | TGTGCCAGCAGCCTTGGGACAGGGAAGTTGAATGAGCAGTTCTTC
- | TRBJ2-3 | TRBV5-6 | - | CASSFEDTQYF | TGTGCCAGCAGCTTTGAAGATACGCAGTATTTT
- | TRBJ2-7 | TRBV20-1 | - | CSANFVVEQYF | TGCAGTGCTAATTTTGTGGTCGAGCAGTACTTC
- | TRBJ2-1 | TRBV11-3 | TRBD1 | CASGRQGYNEQFF | TGTGCCAGCGGACGACAGGGGTACAATGAGCAGTTCTTC
- | TRBJ2-3 | TRBV18 | - | CASSPGPRDTQYF | TGTGCCAGCTCACCCGGGCCGCGGGATACGCAGTATTTT
few | TRBJ1-1 | TRBV28 | - | CASTNLGGGNTEAFF | TGTGCCAGCACAAACCTCGGGGGGGGAAACACTGAAGCTTTCTTT
- | TRBJ2-2 | TRBV5-1 | - | CASSSRVAVNTGELFF | TGCGCCAGCAGCTCCAGGGTAGCGGTTAACACCGGGGAGCTGTTTTTT
- | TRBJ2-5 | TRBV15 | - | CATSVGGGEAFKGETQYF | TGTGCCACCAGCGTCGGTGGAGGGGAAGCCTTTAAGGGGGAGACCCAGTACTTC
- | TRBJ2-1 | TRBV14 | - | CASSPLDSYNEQFF | TGTGCCAGCAGCCCCTTGGACTCCTACAATGAGCAGTTCTTC
- | TRBJ2-7 | TRBV6-6 | - | CASRQRESYEQYF | TGTGCCAGCAGGCAAAGGGAATCCTACGAGCAGTACTTC
once | TRBJ2-1 | TRBV9 | - | CASSDGYNEQFF | TGTGCCAGCAGCGACGGGTACAATGAGCAGTTCTTC
- | TRBJ2-5 | TRBV5-4 | TRBD2 | CASSLPGGRDRETQYF | TGTGCCAGCAGCTTGCCGGGCGGGAGGGATCGAGAGACCCAGTACTTC
- | TRBJ2-7 | TRBV27 | - | CASSLIVQGNYEQYF | TGTGCCAGCAGTTTAATCGTCCAGGGGAACTACGAGCAGTACTTC
- | TRBJ2-1 | TRBV28 | TRBD2 | CASSPGGSSYNEQFF | TGTGCCAGCAGCCCCGGGGGGAGCTCCTACAATGAGCAGTTCTTC
- | TRBJ1-5 | TRBV2 | - | CASTSSSRQPQHF | TGTGCCAGCACGTCTTCGTCCCGTCAGCCCCAGCATTTT
- | TRBJ2-7 | TRBV12-5 | TRBD1 | CASGVKGTGCEQYF | TGTGCTAGTGGTGTGAAAGGGACAGGGTGCGAGCAGTACTTC